This TCR beta chain was captured in a study of beta chain features in type 1 diabetes. Whole-study context: Patients shared similar age, gender and cell yields with healthy donors. The study, taken as a whole, reports: Compared to healthy donors, patients appeared to have naive, central memory and Treg TCRB repertoires that were more alike. Any HLA effect on TCRB rearrangement was left unresolved by small sub-analyses.

Details on this clone: Antigen specificity is unknown.

The study reverse transcribed the entire isolated RNA, so it sequenced expressed TCRB transcripts. This table comes from immunoSEQ multiplex PCR, and its TCRdb copy is limited to in-frame clones, with some not included. The repertoire consists of roughly 330,000 clones, with 9.5% to 12% occurring once and the leading ten covering 0.015%. Trimming cost V 5 bases and J 7 bases, with 12 bases left between them. The CDR3 totals 12 residues. Per the germline V gene, CDR1 is SGHNT and CDR2 is YENEEA. The material sequenced was naive CD4+ T cells from blood. The rearrangement uses TRBV11-3 and TRBJ2-7, with D tentatively TRBD1 (6 bases). This clonotype was sampled from a woman aged 25 to 39 in good health. CDR3 nucleotides: TGTGCCAGCAGCACCCAGAGGGGGGAGCAGTACTTC. As protein: CASSTQRGEQYF.